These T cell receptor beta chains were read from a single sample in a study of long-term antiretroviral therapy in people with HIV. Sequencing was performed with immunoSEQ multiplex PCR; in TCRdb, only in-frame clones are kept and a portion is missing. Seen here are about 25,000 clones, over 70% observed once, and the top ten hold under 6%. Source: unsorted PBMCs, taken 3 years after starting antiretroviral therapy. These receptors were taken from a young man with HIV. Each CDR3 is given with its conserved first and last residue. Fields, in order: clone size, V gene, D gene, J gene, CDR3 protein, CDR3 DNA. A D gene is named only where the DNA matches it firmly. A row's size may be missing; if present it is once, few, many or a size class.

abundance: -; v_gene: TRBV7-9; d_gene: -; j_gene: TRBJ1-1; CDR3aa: CASRQGPNTEAFF; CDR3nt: TGTGCCAGCAGACAGGGACCGAACACTGAAGCTTTCTTT
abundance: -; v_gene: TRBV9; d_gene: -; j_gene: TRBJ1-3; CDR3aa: CASSGGLSGNTIYF; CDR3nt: TGTGCCAGCAGCGGTGGGTTGTCTGGAAACACCATATATTTT
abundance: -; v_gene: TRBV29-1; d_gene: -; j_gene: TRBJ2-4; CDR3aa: CSVGIAREAKNIQYF; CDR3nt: TGCAGCGTTGGGATCGCGAGGGAAGCCAAAAACATTCAGTACTTC
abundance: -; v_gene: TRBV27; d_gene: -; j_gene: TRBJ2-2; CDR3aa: CASSPLGGTGELFF; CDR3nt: TGTGCCAGCAGTCCTCTCGGGGGCACCGGGGAGCTGTTTTTT
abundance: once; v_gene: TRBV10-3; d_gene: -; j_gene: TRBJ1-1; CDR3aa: CAISEGHPGGTEAFF; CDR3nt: TGTGCCATCAGTGAGGGCCACCCTGGGGGGACTGAAGCTTTCTTT
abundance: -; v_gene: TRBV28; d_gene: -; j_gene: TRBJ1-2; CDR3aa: CASSLSNMANYGYTF; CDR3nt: TGTGCCAGCAGTTTATCGAATATGGCTAACTATGGCTACACCTTC
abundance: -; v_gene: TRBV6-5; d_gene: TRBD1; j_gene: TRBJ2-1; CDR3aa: CASTLGRDRVNEQFF; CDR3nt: TGTGCCAGCACCTTGGGCCGGGACAGGGTGAATGAGCAGTTCTTC
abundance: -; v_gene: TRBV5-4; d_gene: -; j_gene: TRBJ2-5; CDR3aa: CASSNGLDFGKTQYF; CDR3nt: TGTGCCAGCAGCAACGGACTGGACTTTGGAAAGACCCAGTACTTC
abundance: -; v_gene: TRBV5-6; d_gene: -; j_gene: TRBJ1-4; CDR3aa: CASSLLAEKLFF; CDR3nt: TGTGCCAGCAGCTTGTTAGCTGAAAAACTGTTTTTT
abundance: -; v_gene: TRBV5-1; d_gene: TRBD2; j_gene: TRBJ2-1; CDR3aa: CASSAGLAGSYNEQFF; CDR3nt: TGCGCCAGCAGCGCGGGACTAGCGGGGAGTTACAATGAGCAGTTCTTC
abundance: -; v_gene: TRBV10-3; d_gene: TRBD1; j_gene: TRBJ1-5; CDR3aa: CAISEADRGSYQPQHF; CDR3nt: TGTGCCATCAGTGAGGCGGACAGGGGGTCTTATCAGCCCCAGCATTTT
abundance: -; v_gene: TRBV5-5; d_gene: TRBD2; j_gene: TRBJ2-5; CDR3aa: CASSLGSGGVQETQYF; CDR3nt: TGTGCCAGCAGCTTGGGTTCGGGGGGGGTACAAGAGACCCAGTACTTC
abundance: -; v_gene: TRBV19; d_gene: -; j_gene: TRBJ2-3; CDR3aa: CASSMAGLTDTQYF; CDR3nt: TGTGCCAGTAGTATGGCAGGGTTGACAGATACGCAGTATTTT
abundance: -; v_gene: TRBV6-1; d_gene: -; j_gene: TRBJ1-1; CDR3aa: CASSRRAEAFF; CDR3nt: TGTGCCAGCAGTCGTCGAGCCGAAGCTTTCTTT
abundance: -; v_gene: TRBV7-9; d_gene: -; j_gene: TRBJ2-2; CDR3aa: CASSLYIRHVANTGELFF; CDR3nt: TGTGCCAGCAGCTTATATATTCGACATGTAGCGAACACCGGGGAGCTGTTTTTT
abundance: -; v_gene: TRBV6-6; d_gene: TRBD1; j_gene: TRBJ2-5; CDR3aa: CASSYQGAQETQYF; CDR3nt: TGTGCCAGCAGTTATCAGGGGGCCCAAGAGACCCAGTACTTC
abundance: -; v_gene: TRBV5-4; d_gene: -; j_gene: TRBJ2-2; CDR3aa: CASSPIAASDGAGELFF; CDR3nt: TGTGCCAGCAGCCCCATTGCAGCCAGCGATGGGGCCGGGGAGCTGTTTTTT
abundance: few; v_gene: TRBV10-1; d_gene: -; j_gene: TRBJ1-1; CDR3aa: CASSEISGLDTEAFF; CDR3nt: TGCGCCAGCAGTGAGATAAGTGGGTTGGACACTGAAGCTTTCTTT